The 27 T cell receptor beta chains below come from one sample, sequenced in a study of T cell clonality in common variable immunodeficiency. Measured with immunoSEQ multiplex PCR; TCRdb has only the in-frame clones, and not every one. The sample contains roughly 52,000 clones, none of them singletons. Sequencing was performed on peripheral blood mononuclear cells. Source of these receptors: a person aged 18 to 75 in good health.

This clone occurred many times. With the read ending 3 residues before the CDR3 end, the germline J gene is used to fill in that end. The chain recombines TRBV29-1 with TRBJ2-5, with D uncertain. The CDR3 consists of 13 residues. Germline V lookup: CDR1 SQVTM, CDR2 ANQGSEA. Trimming shortened V by 3 bases and J by 2 bases, and 10 bases separated the two germline ends. Incomplete CDR3 DNA: TGCAGCGTTGACCATGCGAGACAAGAGACC. This gives the protein CSVDHARQET. The CDR3 in its entirety is CSVDHARQETQYF.

This clone was picked up a small number of times. Read data end 3 residues before the CDR3 end; the end is taken from the germline J gene. This chain connects TRBV5-1 to TRBJ1-1; D is perhaps TRBD1 (6 bases). This CDR3 comprises 14 residues. The germline CDR1 and CDR2 sequences are SGHRS and YFSETQ. The covered CDR3 bases are TGCGCCAGCAGCTGGGTCCCCCGGGGGGCAGAA. Its protein product is CASSWVPRGAE. The whole CDR3 reads CASSWVPRGAEAFF.

This clone was seen at least ten times. Read coverage stops 3 residues before the CDR3 terminus; the germline J gene supplies the remainder. The chain carries TRBV4-2 and TRBJ2-1, with 12 bases identical to TRBD2. V lost 4 bases to trimming and J lost 5 bases; unmatched junction nucleotides: 9. This CDR3 comprises 17 residues. Germline assignment: CDR1 LGHNA and CDR2 YNFKEQ. The chain's CDR3 is CASSRLGTSGSNNEQFF. Partial CDR3 DNA: TGTGCCAGCAGCCGTTTGGGGACTAGCGGGTCCAACAATGAG.

In its sample, this clone was seen many times. The CDR3 end lies 3 residues beyond the end of the read and is filled in from the germline J gene. This chain links TRBV19 with TRBJ2-7, with 9 bases that match TRBD1. V dropped 3 bases and J dropped 2; count of bases not matched to a gene: 2. The V gene's germline CDR1 is LNHDA and CDR2 SQIVND (reference sequence). The CDR3 is 14 amino acids. CDR3: CASSIRTGAYEQYF. The DNA read from the CDR3 is TGTGCCAGTAGTATCCGGACAGGGGCCTACGAG.

This clone appeared many times. The read ends 3 residues before the CDR3 terminus; that terminus is restored from the germline J gene. The chain links TRBV29-1 to TRBJ2-2; no clear D gene. The V gene lost 3 bases and the J gene lost 0 bases, with 5 bases spanning the gap. CDR1 is SQVTM, CDR2 ANQGSEA, per germline. The length of the CDR3 is 13 residues. CDR3 sequence: CSVEAANTGELFF. The sequenced part of the CDR3 DNA is TGCAGCGTTGAGGCAGCGAACACCGGGGAG.

This clone showed up many times. With the read ending 3 residues before the CDR3 end, the germline J gene is used to fill in that end. This chain joins TRBV20-1 and TRBJ2-5, with a possible D match to TRBD2 (6 bases). Per the germline V gene, CDR1 is DFQATT and CDR2 is SNEGSKA (reference sequence). Trimming took off 1 base at V and 2 bases at J, with 20 bases between the two ends. CDR3 size: 17 residues. CDR3 bases read: TGCAGTGCTAGAGGGGGGGAGTCGTCGTCAGTTCAAGAGACC. Protein: CSARGGESSSVQET. The whole CDR3 sequence reads CSARGGESSSVQETQYF.

In its sample, this clone was seen many times. The read ends 3 residues early relative to the CDR3; the germline J gene fills the gap. The chain employs TRBV20-1 and TRBJ1-6, with 10 positions matching TRBD1. Germline V gene data show CDR1 as DFQATT and CDR2 as SNEGSKA (reference sequence). The trim removed 6 bases at V and 8 bases at J, leaving 4 bases unmatched. The length of the CDR3 is 13 residues. CDR3 loop: CSAGQGVDSPLHF. The DNA read from the CDR3 is TGCAGTGCCGGACAGGGGGTTGATTCACCC.

This clone was found many times. CDR3 DNA (partial): TGTGCCAGCAGCTTCTGGGGGCTGGGTAACACTGAA. Translating gives CASSFWGLGNTE. The complete CDR3 reads CASSFWGLGNTEAFF. The J gene is TRBJ1-1, the V gene TRBV7-9, with D possibly TRBD1 on 6 matching bases. The sequence runs out 3 residues before the end of the CDR3; the remainder is reconstructed from the germline J gene. The length of the CDR3 is 15 residues. Germline V gene lookup returns CDR1 SEHNR and CDR2 FQNEAQ (reference sequence). V lost 3 bases, J lost 2 bases, and 13 bases lay in between.

In its sample, this clone was seen many times. The read terminates 3 residues before the CDR3 end, so the remaining end is supplied by the germline J gene. The rearrangement links TRBV20-1 to TRBJ2-5, with 9 bases aligning to TRBD1. After removal of 6 bases from V and 5 bases from J, the junction contained 16 bases not matched to a gene. The CDR3 is 16 amino acids. Germline V gene lookup returns CDR1 DFQATT and CDR2 SNEGSKA (reference sequence). The part of the CDR3 DNA that was read is TGCAGTGCATCCCGCACAGGGGGCAGTGTTATGGAGACC. This encodes CSASRTGGSVMET. The whole CDR3 reads CSASRTGGSVMETQYF.

The sample holds many counts of this clone. The CDR3 end falls 3 residues outside the read, so it is completed with the germline J gene. The chain is built from TRBV6-4 and TRBJ2-1; the match to TRBD2 covers 14 bases. Germline CDR1 and CDR2: MRHNA and SNTAGT. The J segment lost 7 bases and the V segment lost 3 bases, leaving 5 bases of the junction unmatched. The length of the CDR3 is 16 residues. The sequenced part of the CDR3 DNA is TGTGCCAGCAGTGATACGACTAGCGGGAGGGGTAATGAG. Residues: CASSDTTSGRGNE. The full CDR3 protein is CASSDTTSGRGNEQFF.

Of note for this clone: The CDR3 end lies 3 residues beyond the end of the read and is filled in from the germline J gene. The rearrangement uses TRBV5-1 and TRBJ1-2, with D perhaps TRBD1 (5 bases). Germline CDR1 and CDR2: SGHRS and YFSETQ. V was pared by 1 base and J by 4 bases, with 17 bases between. The CDR3 has 16 residues. The sequenced CDR3 bases are TGCGCCAGCAGCTTGTCGCCGGGCAGGGAAACCTATGGC. Protein product: CASSLSPGRETYG. The whole CDR3 protein reads CASSLSPGRETYGYTF.

This clone was picked up many times. The observed sequence ends 3 residues before the CDR3 terminus, with the missing tail filled in from the germline J gene. This chain connects TRBV5-1 to TRBJ1-1, with TRBD1 identical over 7 bases. This CDR3 is built from 15 residues. The V gene's germline CDR1 is SGHRS and CDR2 YFSETQ. V was clipped by 4 bases and J by 4 bases; unmatched bases: 10. The sequenced part of the CDR3 DNA is TGCGCCAGCAGCGAGAGACAGGGTGATGCCACTGAA. It specifies CASSERQGDATE. The CDR3, in full, reads CASSERQGDATEAFF.

At least ten counts were recorded for this clone. This chain's CDR3 is CASTVGTGPYEQYF. The CDR3 DNA, read in part, is TGTGCCAGCACCGTGGGGACAGGGCCCTACGAG. The chain links TRBV7-2 to TRBJ2-7; 9 nucleotides match TRBD1. The CDR3 extends 3 residues past the end of the read, so its final part is completed from the germline J gene. V lost 7 bases, J lost 2 bases, and 6 bases stayed unmatched. The germline CDR1 and CDR2 sequences are SGHTA and FQGNSA. This CDR3 has 14 residues. The complete variable domain, with remaining parts taken from reference TRBV7-2 and TRBJ2-7, reads GAGVSQSPSNKVTEKGKDVELRCDPISGHTALYWYRQSLGQGLEFLIYFQGNSAPDKSGLPSDRFSAERTGGSVSTLTIQRTQQEDSAVYLCASTVGTGPYEQYFGPGTRLTVT.

This clone was seen at least ten times. The read terminates 3 residues before the CDR3 end, so the remaining end is supplied by the germline J gene. The chain recombines TRBV29-1 with TRBJ2-2, with D maybe TRBD1 (5 bases). Germline V gene data show CDR1 as SQVTM and CDR2 as ANQGSEA. The CDR3 loop spans 11 amino acids. V lost 3 bases and J 7 bases, leaving 6 bases between the germline ends. This chain's CDR3 is CSVDRVGELFF. CDR3 DNA (partial): TGCAGCGTTGACAGGGTCGGGGAG.

Worth noting for this clone: The CDR3 end lies 3 residues beyond the end of the read and is filled in from the germline J gene. The rearrangement uses TRBV7-2 and TRBJ1-2, with D perhaps TRBD1 (6 bases). Trimming cost V 5 bases and J 2 bases, with 15 bases left between them. The CDR3 covers 15 residues. CDR1 and CDR2 (germline): SGHTA, FQGNSA. The covered CDR3 bases are TGTGCCAGCAGCCCACACCAGGGGCAGAACTATGGC. The encoded protein is CASSPHQGQNYG. The full CDR3 protein is CASSPHQGQNYGYTF.

The table lists this clone with many counts. The read ends 3 residues early relative to the CDR3; the germline J gene fills the gap. This rearrangement joins TRBV5-6 to TRBJ2-1, with TRBD2 matching 8 bases. From germline, CDR1 is SGHDT and CDR2 YYEEEE. V lost 4 bases to trimming and J lost 3 bases; unmatched junction nucleotides: 3. CDR3 length: 14 amino acids. The covered CDR3 bases are TGTGCCAGCAGCGTTAGCGGGATCTACAATGAG. This gives the protein CASSVSGIYNE. The whole CDR3 sequence is CASSVSGIYNEQFF.

This clone came up many times. The sequenced fragment ends 3 residues before the CDR3 boundary, so the rest is inferred from the germline J gene. The chain links TRBV7-9 to TRBJ2-5; D call uncertain. CDR1 and CDR2 (germline): SEHNR, FQNEAQ (reference sequence). The CDR3 spans 14 residues. V was shortened by 0 bases and J by 7 bases, with 12 bases between the two germline ends. CDR3 DNA (partial): TGTGCCAGCAGCTTAGCAGGCCCTTCGGGGACC. Translated, it gives CASSLAGPSGT. The whole CDR3 sequence is CASSLAGPSGTQYF. Complete variable domain (other parts from reference TRBV7-9 and TRBJ2-5): DTGVSQNPRHKITKRGQNVTFRCDPISEHNRLYWYRQTLGQGPEFLTYFQNEAQLEKSRLLSDRFSAERPKGSFSTLEIQRTEQGDSAMYLCASSLAGPSGTQYFGPGTRLLVL.

The sample holds many counts of this clone. The read terminates 3 residues ahead of where the CDR3 ends, so the germline J gene completes it. The chain recombines TRBV5-1 with TRBJ2-2; possibly TRBD1 for D (5 bases). In germline, CDR1 is SGHRS, CDR2 YFSETQ. CDR3 size: 16 residues. CDR3: CASSFRQRQGNEKLFF. CDR3 bases read: TGCGCCAGCAGCTTCCGGCAACGGCAGGGTAACGAAAAG.

At least ten counts were recorded for this clone. The CDR3 end lies 3 residues beyond the end of the read and is filled in from the germline J gene. The chain combines TRBV19 with TRBJ2-4; D may be TRBD1 (5 bases). V was pared by 2 bases and J by 0 bases, with 8 bases between. The germline V gene encodes CDR1 LNHDA and CDR2 SQIVND (reference sequence). The CDR3 extends over 15 amino acids. CDR3 sequence: CASSIRGQAKNIQYF. CDR3 bases read: TGTGCCAGTAGTATAAGGGGTCAAGCCAAAAACATT.

In this sample, this clone turned up many times. The missing CDR3 end, 3 residues past where the read stops, is filled in from the germline J gene. This sequence joins TRBV6-1 and TRBJ1-1; D ambiguous. The CDR3 covers 11 residues. CDR1 and CDR2 from the germline V gene are MNHNS and SASEGT. CDR3 protein: CASSDAPRAFF. The DNA read from the CDR3 is TGTGCCAGCAGTGACGCCCCGAGG.

The CDR3 is CSVEGTTFGGRRTDTQYF. CDR3 DNA (partial): TGCAGCGTTGAAGGGACCACATTCGGGGGGAGAAGGACAGATACG. The V and J genes are TRBV29-1 and TRBJ2-3; TRBD2 agrees at 7 bases. The read ends 3 residues early relative to the CDR3; the germline J gene fills the gap. The germline CDR1 and CDR2 sequences are SQVTM and ANQGSEA. Losses at the gene ends were 1 base for V and 3 bases for J; bases not matched to a gene: 16. The CDR3 spans 18 residues.

Concerning this clone itself: The read gets to within 3 residues of the CDR3 end, and the germline J gene fills in the rest. V is TRBV2 and J is TRBJ1-3; the D gene is possibly TRBD1 (5 bases). CDR1 and CDR2 from the germline V gene are SNHLY and FYNNEI. This CDR3 has 15 residues. CDR3 in amino acids: CASFRDFWSEGTIYF. CDR3 bases read: TGTGCCAGCTTCCGGGACTTCTGGTCGGAGGGGACC.

This clone was seen repeatedly, ten times or more. The sequenced part of the CDR3 DNA is TGTGCCAGCAACCCCGGGACAAACTACGCAACTAATGAAAAA. Protein sequence: CASNPGTNYATNEK. The whole CDR3 protein reads CASNPGTNYATNEKLFF. The rearrangement uses TRBV12-3 or TRBV12-4 and TRBJ1-4; D might be TRBD1 (6 bases). The read terminates 3 residues ahead of where the CDR3 ends, so the germline J gene completes it. With 7 bases removed from V and 0 bases from J, the gap between germline ends came to 18 bases. The CDR3 has 17 residues.

This clone was seen repeatedly, ten times or more. The missing CDR3 end, 3 residues past where the read stops, is filled in from the germline J gene. V is TRBV12-3 or TRBV12-4 and J is TRBJ1-3, with 8 bases that match TRBD1. The CDR3 is 15 amino acids. After removal of 6 bases from V and 2 bases from J, the junction contained 6 bases not matched to a gene. The CDR3 is CASRGEDRAGNTIYF. CDR3 DNA, as far as it was read: TGTGCCAGCAGGGGAGAGGACAGGGCTGGAAACACC.

Many counts were recorded for this clone. The CDR3 extends 3 residues past the end of the read, so its final part is completed from the germline J gene. V gene TRBV7-3 combines with J gene TRBJ2-1; 8 bases agree with TRBD1. The CDR3 extends over 14 amino acids. Germline-derived CDR1 and CDR2 are SGHTA and FQGTGA. J lost 9 bases, V lost 0 bases, and 4 bases had no gene match. The CDR3 DNA, read in part, is TGTGCCAGCAGCTTAACCGACAGGGGAGGTGAG. It translates to CASSLTDRGGE. The CDR3 in full is CASSLTDRGGEQFF. Drawing the rest from reference TRBV7-3 and TRBJ2-1, the complete variable domain is GAGVSQTPSNKVTEKGKYVELRCDPISGHTALYWYRQSLGQGPEFLIYFQGTGAADDSGLPNDRFFAVRPEGSVSTLKIQRTERGDSAVYLCASSLTDRGGEQFFGPGTRLTVL.

This clone was detected many times. Read data end 3 residues before the CDR3 end; the end is taken from the germline J gene. V gene TRBV6-2 or TRBV6-3 combines with J gene TRBJ2-5; TRBD2 might be the D (5 bases). The germline V and J ends were trimmed by 6 bases and 7 bases, with 18 bases remaining between them. CDR3 length equals 14 residues. The V gene's germline CDR1 is MNHEY and CDR2 SVGEGT. The covered CDR3 bases are TGTGCCAGCAGCCAGGACTGGTTTTCAGGGACC. Protein sequence: CASSQDWFSGT. The entire CDR3 sequence reads CASSQDWFSGTQYF.

Many counts were recorded for this clone. The read ends 3 residues before the CDR3 terminus; that terminus is restored from the germline J gene. This rearrangement joins TRBV18 to TRBJ1-2, with D possibly matching TRBD1 (5 bases). The germline V gene has CDR1 KGHSH and CDR2 LQKENI. The CDR3 covers 14 residues. Trimming pared 8 bases from V and 4 bases from J, leaving 17 bases between. The CDR3 loop reads CASARDGGGYGYTF. The CDR3 DNA, read in part, is TGTGCCAGCGCCCGTGATGGGGGGGGCTATGGC.